These 5 T cell receptor beta chains originate from one sample sequenced in a study of CD8 T cells in Susac syndrome. With random hexamers, reverse transcription was performed on about 0.5 to 1 ug of RNA. MiXCR, applied by TCRdb to the immunoSEQ multiplex PCR reads, yields one record per CDR3 protein. The sample carries 160,000 or so distinct CDR3 sequences, less than 97% recorded once. Sequencing used CD8+ T cells from PBMCs. Receptors originate from a human donor with multiple sclerosis.

The chain combines TRBV29-1 with TRBJ1-1, with 7 bases matching TRBD1. The CDR3 contains 16 residues. V was pared by 5 bases and J by 3 bases, with 15 bases of the junction left unmatched. Germline V lookup: CDR1 SQVTM, CDR2 ANQGSEA. The CDR3 DNA follows: TGCAGCGTTAGACAGGGAGTAGGAAGGAGGGACACTGAAGCTTTCTTT. It translates to CSVRQGVGRRDTEAFF.

This chain joins TRBV9 and TRBJ2-6; D uncertain. Per the germline V gene, CDR1 is SGDLS and CDR2 is YYNGEE. The V gene lost 0 bases and the J gene lost 2 bases, with 9 bases spanning the gap. The CDR3 contains 16 residues. CDR3 amino acids: CASSVALATGANVLTF. CDR3 coding DNA: TGTGCCAGCAGCGTAGCGCTCGCGACTGGGGCCAACGTCCTGACTTTC.

The rearrangement uses TRBV7-8 and TRBJ2-7; no reliable D call. The ends were cut back, 5 bases at V and 0 bases at J, with 11 bases in the middle. Germline lookup yields CDR1 SGHVS and CDR2 FQNEAQ. CDR3 length: 14 residues. CDR3 coding DNA: TGTGCCAGCAGCCAAACAGTGAGCTCCTACGAGCAGTACGTC. Translated, it gives CASSQTVSSYEQYV.

V and J are TRBV14 and TRBJ2-4; no definite D call. Germline assignment: CDR1 SGHDN and CDR2 FVKESK. Trimming left V 2 bases short and J 1 base short, with 6 bases between. CDR3 length: 14 amino acids. The chain's CDR3 is CASSQRLAKNIQYF. CDR3 nucleotides: TGTGCCAGCAGCCAACGTTTGGCCAAAAACATTCAGTACTTC. The entire variable domain, with the rest obtained from reference TRBV14 and TRBJ2-4, is as follows: EAGVTQFPSHSVIEKGQTVTLRCDPISGHDNLYWYRRVMGKEIKFLLHFVKESKQDESGMPNNRFLAERTGGTYSTLKVQPAELEDSGVYFCASSQRLAKNIQYFGAGTRLSVL.

The chain combines TRBV20-1 with TRBJ1-5, with 7 nucleotides matching TRBD1. Germline V CDR1 and CDR2: DFQATT, SNEGSKA (reference sequence). This CDR3 is built from 15 residues. V shed 3 bases and J 5 bases; nucleotides not matched to a gene: 10. CDR3 residues: CSASVNRGGDQPQHF. In DNA, the CDR3 is TGCAGTGCTAGTGTTAACAGGGGAGGGGATCAGCCCCAGCATTTT.